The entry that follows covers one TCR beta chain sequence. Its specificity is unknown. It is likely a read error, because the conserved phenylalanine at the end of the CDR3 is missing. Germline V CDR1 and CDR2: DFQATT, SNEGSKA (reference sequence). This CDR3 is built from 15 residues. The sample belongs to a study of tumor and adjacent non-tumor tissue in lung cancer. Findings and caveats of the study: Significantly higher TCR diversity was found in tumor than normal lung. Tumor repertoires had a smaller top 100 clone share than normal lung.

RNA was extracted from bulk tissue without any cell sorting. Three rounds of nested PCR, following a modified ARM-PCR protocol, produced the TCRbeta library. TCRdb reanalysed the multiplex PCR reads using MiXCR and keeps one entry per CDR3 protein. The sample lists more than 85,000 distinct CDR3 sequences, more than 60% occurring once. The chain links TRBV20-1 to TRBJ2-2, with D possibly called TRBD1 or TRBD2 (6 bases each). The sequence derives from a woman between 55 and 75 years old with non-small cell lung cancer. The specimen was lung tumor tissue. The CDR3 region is CSARATGRDAGGLFS. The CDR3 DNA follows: TGCAGTGCTAGAGCCACAGGGCGGGACGCCGGGGGGCTGTTTTCT.